The rows below give T cell receptor beta chains drawn from one sample of a study of T-cell memory formation after mild COVID-19. TCRdb re-called the 5' RACE reads through MiXCR, storing one row per CDR3 protein. The sample carries a few hundred thousand distinct CDR3 sequences, approximately 15% recorded once. Sequencing used PBMCs or a T cell subset sorted from them (not recorded which). The receptors come from a man aged 18 to 30 who had mild COVID-19 (a few samples of this study predate the infection). Cell type and time point are not known. The CDR3 runs from the conserved cysteine through the conserved F or W. Each record gives: J gene, V gene, clone size, CDR3 protein. The size field is filled for only some rows; it gives once, few, many or a size class.

j_call: TRBJ1-1; v_call: TRBV10-3; clone_size: few; cdr3_aa: CAIRTGDHTEAFF
j_call: TRBJ1-5; v_call: TRBV6-6; clone_size: many; cdr3_aa: CASSESGGISQPQHF
j_call: TRBJ1-5; v_call: TRBV5-1; clone_size: -; cdr3_aa: CASSSKTGGRNQPQHF
j_call: TRBJ1-2; v_call: TRBV4-3; clone_size: -; cdr3_aa: CASSHARHDYGYTF
j_call: TRBJ1-2; v_call: TRBV20-1; clone_size: many; cdr3_aa: CSARGGGGGYTF
j_call: TRBJ1-5; v_call: TRBV5-1; clone_size: many; cdr3_aa: CASSLDGIYQPQHF
j_call: TRBJ1-6; v_call: TRBV15; clone_size: -; cdr3_aa: CATSRDRANSPLHF
j_call: TRBJ1-5; v_call: TRBV4-1; clone_size: few; cdr3_aa: CASSLQSGGNQPQHF
j_call: TRBJ2-5; v_call: TRBV27; clone_size: many; cdr3_aa: CASSPEWGRGETQYF
j_call: TRBJ2-2; v_call: TRBV6-5; clone_size: -; cdr3_aa: CASSLLGFTGELFF
j_call: TRBJ2-7; v_call: TRBV4-1; clone_size: few; cdr3_aa: CASSQDPTPSYEQYF
j_call: TRBJ2-1; v_call: TRBV20-1; clone_size: -; cdr3_aa: CSAGPGDGNEQFF
j_call: TRBJ1-5; v_call: TRBV20-1; clone_size: -; cdr3_aa: CSASPSFNQPQHF
j_call: TRBJ1-5; v_call: TRBV4-1; clone_size: -; cdr3_aa: CASSQEATTDQPQHF
j_call: TRBJ1-5; v_call: TRBV19; clone_size: -; cdr3_aa: CASSPPREANQPQHF
j_call: TRBJ2-5; v_call: TRBV5-1; clone_size: few; cdr3_aa: CASSLAGSTEETQYF
j_call: TRBJ2-3; v_call: TRBV5-5; clone_size: -; cdr3_aa: CASTPTGRGLFERTDTQYF
j_call: TRBJ2-5; v_call: TRBV25-1; clone_size: few; cdr3_aa: CASSDPVGGAGETQYF
j_call: TRBJ1-1; v_call: TRBV2; clone_size: -; cdr3_aa: CASSVLGGSTEAFF
j_call: TRBJ2-3; v_call: TRBV6-5; clone_size: -; cdr3_aa: CASSYGSGSRADTQYF
j_call: TRBJ1-1; v_call: TRBV18; clone_size: -; cdr3_aa: CATTSGPETEAFF
j_call: TRBJ2-5; v_call: TRBV7-8; clone_size: many; cdr3_aa: CASSLGPDQRQTQYF
j_call: TRBJ2-3; v_call: TRBV5-1; clone_size: -; cdr3_aa: CASTTGQGTDTQYF
j_call: TRBJ1-2; v_call: TRBV5-1; clone_size: -; cdr3_aa: CASSLLGSLGYTF
j_call: TRBJ2-1; v_call: TRBV12-3/TRBV12-4; clone_size: -; cdr3_aa: CASSLSRGNNEQFF
j_call: TRBJ2-5; v_call: TRBV6-5; clone_size: -; cdr3_aa: CASSYSWVAGRETQYF
j_call: TRBJ2-2; v_call: TRBV29-1; clone_size: -; cdr3_aa: CSAPLGANTGELFF
j_call: TRBJ2-7; v_call: TRBV20-1; clone_size: few; cdr3_aa: CSATSGGQSEQYF
j_call: TRBJ1-5; v_call: TRBV20-1; clone_size: few; cdr3_aa: CSATGDSNQPQHF
j_call: TRBJ1-2; v_call: TRBV15; clone_size: -; cdr3_aa: CATSPDRGPGRGYTF
j_call: TRBJ1-5; v_call: TRBV5-5; clone_size: -; cdr3_aa: CASSLVGQNQPQHF
j_call: TRBJ1-1; v_call: TRBV5-5; clone_size: -; cdr3_aa: CASSAEQGRTEAFF
j_call: TRBJ2-2; v_call: TRBV7-6; clone_size: few; cdr3_aa: CASSPPPGQLTGELFF
j_call: TRBJ2-5; v_call: TRBV12-3/TRBV12-4; clone_size: few; cdr3_aa: CASSFSTETQYF
j_call: TRBJ2-7; v_call: TRBV4-1; clone_size: many; cdr3_aa: CASSQDWAVSYEQYF
j_call: TRBJ2-3; v_call: TRBV6-4; clone_size: few; cdr3_aa: CASSDGPAGADTQYF
j_call: TRBJ2-7; v_call: TRBV6-1; clone_size: -; cdr3_aa: CASIRAYEQYF
j_call: TRBJ1-4; v_call: TRBV4-2; clone_size: -; cdr3_aa: CASSQEKGPVGELFF
j_call: TRBJ1-5; v_call: TRBV28; clone_size: few; cdr3_aa: CASSPTGTGPNRPQHF
j_call: TRBJ2-2; v_call: TRBV10-1; clone_size: -; cdr3_aa: CASSDREGTGELFF
j_call: TRBJ1-1; v_call: TRBV7-6; clone_size: -; cdr3_aa: CASSRVGEGWDTEAFF
j_call: TRBJ2-3; v_call: TRBV19; clone_size: -; cdr3_aa: CASSMGATRSTDTQYF